This TCR beta chain emerged from a study of shared clonotypes between healthy human individuals. This CDR3 spans 14 amino acids. Germline V gene sequence: CDR1 SGHRS, CDR2 YFSETQ. Trimming took 5 bases from V and 4 from J, leaving 13 bases between them. Assay used: immunoSEQ multiplex PCR; TCRdb lists only in-frame clones, some missing. The profile covers approximately 2.1 million clones, with 85% to 95% appearing a single time and 0.39% taken by the ten largest. This rearrangement joins TRBV5-1 to TRBJ2-1, with a possible D match to TRBD2 (6 bases). Sequenced input: naive CD4+ T cells from PBMCs. The subset is: CD45RA+ positively selected. The TCR originated in a man between 18 and 29 years old in good health. Some clones in this sample may be carry-over from other donors' samples. The CDR3 here is CASRLTGGYNEQFF. The CDR3 DNA follows: TGCGCCAGCAGGCTAACCGGGGGATACAATGAGCAGTTCTTC.